A selection of T cell receptor beta chains follows, all from one sample in a study of cytomegalovirus exposure and HLA in healthy donors. Libraries were prepared by immunoSEQ multiplex PCR; TCRdb keeps only in-frame clonotypes and omits some of them. Altogether about 200,000 clones are present, roughly 83% being singletons, with the ten largest covering 0.35% to 0.5%. Sequenced material: PBMCs. These receptors were collected from a male donor in good health and CMV-seropositive. CDR3s include the opening cysteine and the closing phenylalanine or tryptophan. The order of the fields is V gene, J gene, D gene, clone size, CDR3 DNA, CDR3 protein. D genes are given only for firm matches. Where a row states a size, it is once, few, many or the class of an expanded clone; other rows omit it.

TRBV19	TRBJ1-3	NA	NA	TGTGCCAGTAGTATGCCCCTCTCCGGGGGACCGGCGCCCGGCACCATATATTTT	CASSMPLSGGPAPGTIYF
TRBV9	TRBJ1-3	NA	NA	TGTGCCAGCAGCGTAGCTCTGGGCAGGGGAAACTCTGGAAACACCATATATTTT	CASSVALGRGNSGNTIYF
TRBV28	TRBJ2-2	TRBD1	NA	TGTGCCAGCAGATCTCCGGGACAGGGGGCCGGCGGGGAGCTGTTTTTT	CASRSPGQGAGGELFF
TRBV28	TRBJ1-2	NA	NA	TGTGCCAGCAGCCTCACAGGGAACTATGGCTACACCTTC	CASSLTGNYGYTF
TRBV11-1	TRBJ1-6	NA	few	TGTGCCAGCTCCGGGGATTCACCCCTCCACTTT	CASSGDSPLHF
TRBV6-1	TRBJ2-3	NA	NA	TGTGCCAGCCTTACAGGGTTCGCAGATACGCAGTATTTT	CASLTGFADTQYF
TRBV19	TRBJ1-1	NA	NA	TGTGCCATTAAGGGGAAGGATTCTAGTGGCACTGAAGCTTTCTTT	CAIKGKDSSGTEAFF
TRBV5-4	TRBJ2-1	NA	NA	TGTGCCAGCAGCTTGGCCTCAGGAGGGGTCTCCTACAATGAGCAGTTCTTC	CASSLASGGVSYNEQFF
TRBV7-2	TRBJ1-2	TRBD1	NA	TGTGCCAGCAGCTTAGGGACAGGGAAGGCTGGCTACACCTTC	CASSLGTGKAGYTF
TRBV7-6	TRBJ2-7	TRBD1	NA	TGTGCCAGCAGCTTAGCCCCCGGGGACAGCTCCTACGAGCAGTACTTC	CASSLAPGDSSYEQYF
TRBV19	TRBJ2-3	TRBD2	NA	TGTGCCAGTCTATCGACTAGCGGGAGTTATACGCAGTATTTT	CASLSTSGSYTQYF
TRBV12-5	TRBJ2-3	TRBD2	NA	TGTGCTAGTGGTTTGGTACCTAGCGGGACCACAGATACGCAGTATTTT	CASGLVPSGTTDTQYF
TRBV7-2	TRBJ2-7	TRBD2	NA	TGTGCCAGCAGGCCAGCGGGAGGCTCCTACGAGCAGTACTTC	CASRPAGGSYEQYF
TRBV6-5	TRBJ2-1	TRBD2	once	TGTGCCAGCAGCCTACTTAGCGGGGGGCTAAATGAGCAGTTCTTC	CASSLLSGGLNEQFF
TRBV6-1	TRBJ1-3	NA	NA	TGTGCCAGCAGTGAAAGGGTAGGGGCTGGAAACACCATATATTTT	CASSERVGAGNTIYF
TRBV6-5	TRBJ1-3	NA	once	TGTGCCAGCAGCTCTAGGGGGAGCGGAGTAAACACCATATATTTT	CASSSRGSGVNTIYF
TRBV27	TRBJ2-7	NA	NA	TGTGCCACCCAAACAGCAAGATACGAGCAGTACTTC	CATQTARYEQYF
TRBV9	TRBJ2-7	NA	NA	TGTGCCAGCAGCGTAGGGGAGACCTCCTTCTACGAGCAGTACTTC	CASSVGETSFYEQYF
TRBV7-2	TRBJ2-5	NA	NA	TGTGCCAGCAGCCCCCGGACAGTCGAGACCCAGTACTTC	CASSPRTVETQYF
TRBV7-9	TRBJ2-7	NA	once	TGTGCCAGCAGCCAACAGGGAGGGGGGCTCTACGAGCAGTACTTC	CASSQQGGGLYEQYF
TRBV18	TRBJ2-1	NA	NA	TGTGCCAGCTCACCACTGGTAGCGGACTCCTACAATGAGCAGTTCTTC	CASSPLVADSYNEQFF
TRBV30	TRBJ1-5	NA	NA	TGTGCCTGGAGTGTATTAAGAGGCGCCAATCAGCCCCAGCATTTT	CAWSVLRGANQPQHF
TRBV14	TRBJ2-7	NA	NA	TGTGCCAGCAGCCATCCGGCAGGTTCCTACGAGCAGTACTTC	CASSHPAGSYEQYF
TRBV12-2	TRBJ1-1	NA	NA	TGTGCAAGTCGCTTAGAACGGCTTTTATGGCAGGGGGACATGAACACTGAAGCTTTCTTT	CASRLERLLWQGDMNTEAFF
TRBV2	TRBJ1-5	TRBD1	NA	TGTGCCAGCAGTAACGACAGGGCCTCAAGCCAGCCCCAGCATTTT	CASSNDRASSQPQHF
TRBV9	TRBJ1-5	NA	once	TGTGCCAGCAGCCGAGAGGGCGGGAATCAGCCCCAGCATTTT	CASSREGGNQPQHF
TRBV5-6	TRBJ1-1	NA	NA	TGTGCCAGCAGCTTGTGGAGACCCACTGAAGCTTTCTTT	CASSLWRPTEAFF
TRBV27	TRBJ2-2	NA	NA	TGTGCCAGCATGATACAGGGGAACACCGGGGAGCTGTTTTTT	CASMIQGNTGELFF
TRBV10-3	TRBJ2-7	NA	NA	TGTGCCATCAGTGATATCTACGAGCAGTACTTC	CAISDIYEQYF
TRBV9	TRBJ2-1	TRBD2	NA	TGTGCCAGCAGCATTTTAGCGGGAGGAGTCTACAATGAGCAGTTCTTC	CASSILAGGVYNEQFF
TRBV30	TRBJ2-7	NA	NA	TGTGCCTGGAGTGTAACAGGGCTCTACGAGCAGTACTTC	CAWSVTGLYEQYF
TRBV14	TRBJ1-2	NA	NA	TGTGCCAGCAGCCGAATCACAGAATTGCGTGGCTACACCTTC	CASSRITELRGYTF
TRBV30	TRBJ1-2	TRBD1	few	TGTGCCTGGACTCGGACAGGGGATGGCTACACCTTC	CAWTRTGDGYTF
TRBV11-2	TRBJ2-2	NA	NA	TGTGCCAGCAGCTTAGGAGGAGGGAAGAACACCGGGGAGCTGTTTTTT	CASSLGGGKNTGELFF
TRBV28	TRBJ2-3	NA	NA	TGTGCCAGCAGTTTAACGGGAGAACGGTATTTT	CASSLTGERYF
TRBV2	TRBJ2-5	NA	NA	TGTGCCAGCAGGTCTAGCGCTCAAGAGACCCAGTACTTC	CASRSSAQETQYF
TRBV18	TRBJ2-3	TRBD2	NA	TGTGCCAGCTCACTACTAGCGGGAACGACAGATACGCAGTATTTT	CASSLLAGTTDTQYF
TRBV19	TRBJ1-6	NA	NA	TGTGCCAGTAGTTTCCAGGGGCTCTATAATTCACCCCTCCACTTT	CASSFQGLYNSPLHF
TRBV7-3	TRBJ2-7	NA	NA	TGTGCCAGCAGCTTTGATAGCTCCTACGAGCAGTACTTC	CASSFDSSYEQYF
TRBV20-1	TRBJ1-2	NA	NA	TGCAGTGCCCCAGCTAACTATGGCTACACCTTC	CSAPANYGYTF